This TCR beta chain appears in the sequencing data of a study of human T cells and chemical hapten exposure. Findings of the study overall: Among TCRs, those above 1 in 1000 frequency were unaffected by DPC sensitization.

Germline lookup yields CDR1 SNHLY and CDR2 FYNNEI. This CDR3 has 12 amino acids. It was the library that attached unique molecular identifiers to individual cDNA molecules. In the original analysis: A per-sample median of roughly 100,000 TCRs was observed, with a range of roughly 20,000 to 690,600. TCRdb re-derived calls from the RACE reads in MiXCR, one entry per CDR3 protein. TCRdb's processing, not the authors', yielded these V and J calls. The data hold some 65,000 distinct CDR3 sequences, with 6% to 7% observed a single time. With respect to this clonotype: Antigen: not known. A read error may produce the germline difference seen at one junction end.

Described time point: healthy volunteer bleed at 6 weeks. Sequencing started from total RNA isolated from unfractionated whole blood. The chain employs TRBV2 and TRBJ2-7, with 11 bases that match TRBD1. Sequenced: whole blood. The receptor was isolated from a female donor in good health. Some clones in this sample may be carry-over from other donors' samples. The CDR3 bases are TGTGCCAGCAGCACACCGGGACAGGGGGGAGCCTTC. Protein product: CASSTPGQGGAF.